This TCR beta chain was obtained from a study of patients and donors after allogeneic stem cell transplantation. TCRdb passed the RT-PCR reads through MiXCR, listing each CDR3 protein once. Here the sample spans about 40,000 distinct CDR3 sequences, under 35% being singletons. The CDR3 sequence is 13 residues long. V shed 6 bases and J shed 5 bases, with 14 bases lying between them. Per germline, CDR1 SQVTM and CDR2 ANQGSEA. This TCR was sampled from a human donor who was either an allogeneic HSCT recipient or a stem cell or donor lymphocyte infusion donor (not recorded which). It is not recorded whose cells these are; they may come from a transplant donor. The material sequenced was blood, either unsorted or a sorted T cell fraction (not recorded which). J is TRBJ1-5 and V is TRBV29-1, with D uncertain. This chain's CDR3 is CSVAPEGDQPQHF. Written as DNA, the CDR3 is TGCAGCGTGGCGCCGGAGGGAGATCAGCCCCAGCATTTT.